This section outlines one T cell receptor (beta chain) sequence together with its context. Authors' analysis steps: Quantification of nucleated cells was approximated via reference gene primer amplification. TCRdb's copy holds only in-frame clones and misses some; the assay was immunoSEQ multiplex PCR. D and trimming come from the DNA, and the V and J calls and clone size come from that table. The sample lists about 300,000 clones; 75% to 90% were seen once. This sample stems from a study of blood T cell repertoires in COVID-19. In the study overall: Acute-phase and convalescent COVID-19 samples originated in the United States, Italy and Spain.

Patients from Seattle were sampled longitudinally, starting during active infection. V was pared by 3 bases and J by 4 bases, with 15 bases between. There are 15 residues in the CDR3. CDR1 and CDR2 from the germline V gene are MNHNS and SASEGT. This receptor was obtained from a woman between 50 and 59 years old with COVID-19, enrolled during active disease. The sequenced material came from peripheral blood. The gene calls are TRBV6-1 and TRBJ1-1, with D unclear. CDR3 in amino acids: CASSEEGFVSTEAFF. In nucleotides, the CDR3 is TGTGCCAGCAGTGAGGAGGGTTTCGTGAGCACTGAAGCTTTCTTT.